Listed below are T cell receptor beta chains from one sample, sequenced in a study of cytomegalovirus exposure and HLA in healthy donors. Profiling relied on immunoSEQ multiplex PCR, and the TCRdb table lists in-frame clones only, not all of them. The top ten clones hold 2.5% to 3% of a sample with some 110,000 clones, approximately 80% of them seen once. The sample taken for sequencing was PBMCs. The receptor source for this set is a young woman in good health and CMV-seropositive. Each CDR3 is given with its conserved first and last residue. D genes are given only for firm matches. Clone size appears in some rows only: once, few, many, or a class for an expanded clone.

. TRBD2 TRBJ2-7 TRBV19 TGTGCCAGTAGTTCGGCTAGCGGGGATTACGAGCAGTACTTC CASSSASGDYEQYF
. . TRBJ1-2 TRBV6-6 TGTGCCAGCAGCACAAGTAACTATGGCTACACCTTC CASSTSNYGYTF
. . TRBJ2-1 TRBV15 TGTGCCACCAGCAGAGCATATGGGGGAGCGGGCACTGAGCAGTTCTTC CATSRAYGGAGTEQFF
. TRBD2 TRBJ2-7 TRBV14 TGTGCCAGCAGCGAGAGACTAGCCTCCGAGCAGTACTTC CASSERLASEQYF
. . TRBJ1-4 TRBV2 TGTGCCACCCACAGGAACTCTAACAATGAAAAACTGTTTTTT CATHRNSNNEKLFF
. . TRBJ2-2 TRBV27 TGTGCCAGCAGTTCGCGGGTTAAGGGATTGGGCGGGGAGCTGTTTTTT CASSSRVKGLGGELFF
. TRBD2 TRBJ2-7 TRBV13 TGTGCCAGCAGCTTAGGTCCGGCTAGCGGCTTTGAGCAGTACTTC CASSLGPASGFEQYF
. TRBD1 TRBJ1-2 TRBV25-1 TGTGCCAGCAGTCCCGGGACAGGAGGGAATGGCTACACCTTC CASSPGTGGNGYTF
once . TRBJ1-2 TRBV19 TGTGCCAGTAGTGGGAGGGGCAATTTCGGTGGCTACACCTTC CASSGRGNFGGYTF
. . TRBJ1-4 TRBV9 TGTGCCAGCAGCGTAGGAGGGAATAGTGAAAAACTGTTTTTT CASSVGGNSEKLFF
once TRBD1 TRBJ2-2 TRBV2 TGTGCCAGCACCAACAGGGGTCTTGCCAGAACCGGGGAGCTGTTTTTT CASTNRGLARTGELFF